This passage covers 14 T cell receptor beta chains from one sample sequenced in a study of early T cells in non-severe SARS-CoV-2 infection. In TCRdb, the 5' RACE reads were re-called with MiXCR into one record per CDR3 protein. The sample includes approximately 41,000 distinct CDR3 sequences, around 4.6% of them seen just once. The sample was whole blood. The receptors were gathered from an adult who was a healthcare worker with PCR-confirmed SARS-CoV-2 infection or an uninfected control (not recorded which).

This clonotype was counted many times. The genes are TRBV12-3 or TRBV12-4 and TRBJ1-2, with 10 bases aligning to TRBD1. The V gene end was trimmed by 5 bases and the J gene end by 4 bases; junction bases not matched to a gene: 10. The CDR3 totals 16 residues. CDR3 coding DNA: TGTGCCAGCAGTACATTGACAGGGGGCAGTATCTATGGCTACACCTTC. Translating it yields CASSTLTGGSIYGYTF.

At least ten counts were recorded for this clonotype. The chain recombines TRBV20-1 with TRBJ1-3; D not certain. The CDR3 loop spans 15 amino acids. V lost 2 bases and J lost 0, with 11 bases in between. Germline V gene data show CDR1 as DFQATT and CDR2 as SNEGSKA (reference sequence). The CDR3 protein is CSARLGILSGNTIYF. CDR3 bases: TGCAGTGCTAGACTAGGGATACTCTCTGGAAACACCATATATTTT.

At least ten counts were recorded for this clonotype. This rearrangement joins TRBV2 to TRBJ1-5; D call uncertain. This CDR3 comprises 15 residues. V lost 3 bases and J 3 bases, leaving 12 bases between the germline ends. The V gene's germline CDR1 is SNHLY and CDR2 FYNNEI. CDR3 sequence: CASSDQPVLNQPQHF. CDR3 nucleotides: TGTGCCAGCAGTGATCAGCCAGTACTCAATCAGCCCCAGCATTTT.

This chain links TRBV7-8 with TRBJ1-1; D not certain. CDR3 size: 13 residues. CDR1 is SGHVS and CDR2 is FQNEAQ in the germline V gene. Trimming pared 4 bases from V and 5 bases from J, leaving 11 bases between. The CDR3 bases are TGTGCCAGCAGCTCCGTTGCCGGGACTGAAGCTTTCTTT. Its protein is CASSSVAGTEAFF.

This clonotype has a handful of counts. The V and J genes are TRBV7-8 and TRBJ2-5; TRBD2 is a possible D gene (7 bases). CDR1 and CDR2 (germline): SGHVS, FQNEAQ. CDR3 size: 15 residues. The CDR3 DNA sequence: TGTGCTACCCGGGAGGACAGAGGGGCCCAAGAGACCCAGTACTTC. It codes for CATREDRGAQETQYF.

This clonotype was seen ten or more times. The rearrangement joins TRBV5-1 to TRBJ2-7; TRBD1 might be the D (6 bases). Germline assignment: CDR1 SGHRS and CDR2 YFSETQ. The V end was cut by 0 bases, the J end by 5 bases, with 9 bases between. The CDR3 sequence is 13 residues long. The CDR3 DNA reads TGCGCCAGCAGCTTGGACAGGGCCCACGAGCAGTACTTC. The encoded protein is CASSLDRAHEQYF.

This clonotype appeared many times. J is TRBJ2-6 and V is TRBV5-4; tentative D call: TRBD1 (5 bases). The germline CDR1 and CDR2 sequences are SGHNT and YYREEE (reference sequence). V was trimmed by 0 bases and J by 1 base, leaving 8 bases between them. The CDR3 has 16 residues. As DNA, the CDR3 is TGTGCCAGCAGCTTGGGGACACGATCTGGGGCCAACGTCCTGACTTTC. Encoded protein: CASSLGTRSGANVLTF. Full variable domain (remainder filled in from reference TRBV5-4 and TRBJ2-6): ETGVTQSPTHLIKTRGQQVTLRCSSQSGHNTVSWYQQALGQGPQFIFQYYREEENGRGNFPPRFSGLQFPNYSSELNVNALELDDSALYLCASSLGTRSGANVLTFGAGSRLTVL.

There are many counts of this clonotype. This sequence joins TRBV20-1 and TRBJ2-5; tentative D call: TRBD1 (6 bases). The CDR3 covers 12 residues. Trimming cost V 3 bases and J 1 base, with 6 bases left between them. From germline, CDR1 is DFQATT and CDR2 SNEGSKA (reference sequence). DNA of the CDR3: TGCAGTGCTAGCAGGGGCCAAGAGACCCAGTACTTC. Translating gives CSASRGQETQYF.

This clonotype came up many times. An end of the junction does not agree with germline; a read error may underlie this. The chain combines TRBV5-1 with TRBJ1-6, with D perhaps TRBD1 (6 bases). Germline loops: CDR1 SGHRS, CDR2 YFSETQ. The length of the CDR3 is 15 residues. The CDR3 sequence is CASSVGGRDNSPLHF. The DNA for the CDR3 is TGCGCCAGCAGCGTGGGGGGCAGGGATAATTCACCCCTCCATTTT.

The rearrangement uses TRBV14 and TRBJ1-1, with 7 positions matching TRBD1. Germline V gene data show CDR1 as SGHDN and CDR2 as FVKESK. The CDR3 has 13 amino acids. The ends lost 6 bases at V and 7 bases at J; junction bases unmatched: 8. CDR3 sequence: CASRFAGGGEAFF. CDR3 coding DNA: TGTGCCAGCAGGTTTGCAGGGGGAGGTGAAGCTTTCTTT.

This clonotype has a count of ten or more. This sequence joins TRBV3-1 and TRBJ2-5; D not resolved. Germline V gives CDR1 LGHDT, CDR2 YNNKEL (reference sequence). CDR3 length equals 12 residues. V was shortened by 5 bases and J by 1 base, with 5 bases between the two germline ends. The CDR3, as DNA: TGTGCCAGCAGCTTTCGCCAAGAGACCCAGTACTTC. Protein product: CASSFRQETQYF.

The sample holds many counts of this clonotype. The CDR3 DNA sequence: TGTGCCAGCAGTTCCCTCGGGACTCGAAGGCACTCTGGGGCCAACGTCCTGACTTTC. Its translation is CASSSLGTRRHSGANVLTF. This sequence joins TRBV27 and TRBJ2-6, with a weak D call TRBD2 (6 bases). The CDR3 extends over 19 amino acids. Per the germline V gene, CDR1 is MNHEY and CDR2 is SMNVEV (reference sequence). V dropped 4 bases and J dropped 0 bases, with 19 bases sitting between them. Together with reference TRBV27 and TRBJ2-6, the CDR3 gives the full variable domain: EAQVTQNPRYLITVTGKKLTVTCSQNMNHEYMSWYRQDPGLGLRQIYYSMNVEVTDKGDVPEGYKVSRKEKRNFPLILESPSPNQTSLYFCASSSLGTRRHSGANVLTFGAGSRLTVL.

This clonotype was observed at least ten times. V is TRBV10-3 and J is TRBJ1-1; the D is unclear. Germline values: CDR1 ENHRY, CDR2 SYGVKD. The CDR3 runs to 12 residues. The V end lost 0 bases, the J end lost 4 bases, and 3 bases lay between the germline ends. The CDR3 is CAISESGTEAFF. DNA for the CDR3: TGTGCCATCAGTGAGTCGGGCACTGAAGCTTTCTTT.

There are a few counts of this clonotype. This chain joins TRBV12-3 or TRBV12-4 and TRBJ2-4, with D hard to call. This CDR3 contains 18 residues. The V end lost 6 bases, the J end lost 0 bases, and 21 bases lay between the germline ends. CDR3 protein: CASSLGLARPTAKNIQYF. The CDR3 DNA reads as TGTGCCAGCAGCCTAGGGCTCGCCAGACCCACAGCCAAAAACATTCAGTACTTC.